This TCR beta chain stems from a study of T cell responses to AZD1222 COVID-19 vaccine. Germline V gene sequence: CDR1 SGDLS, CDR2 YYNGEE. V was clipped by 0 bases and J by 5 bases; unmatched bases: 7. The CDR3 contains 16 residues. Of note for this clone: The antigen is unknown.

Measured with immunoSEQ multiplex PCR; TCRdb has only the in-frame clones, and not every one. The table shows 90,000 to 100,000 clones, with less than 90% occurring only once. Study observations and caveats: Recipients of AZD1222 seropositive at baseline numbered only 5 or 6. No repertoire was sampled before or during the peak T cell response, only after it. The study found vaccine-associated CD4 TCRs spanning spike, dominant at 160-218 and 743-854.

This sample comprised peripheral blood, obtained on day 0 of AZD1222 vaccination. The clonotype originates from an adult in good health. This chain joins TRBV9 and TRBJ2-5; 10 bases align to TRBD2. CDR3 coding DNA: TGTGCCAGCAGCGTAGCCCTAGCGGGGGTAGAGGAGACCCAGTACTTC. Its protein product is CASSVALAGVEETQYF.